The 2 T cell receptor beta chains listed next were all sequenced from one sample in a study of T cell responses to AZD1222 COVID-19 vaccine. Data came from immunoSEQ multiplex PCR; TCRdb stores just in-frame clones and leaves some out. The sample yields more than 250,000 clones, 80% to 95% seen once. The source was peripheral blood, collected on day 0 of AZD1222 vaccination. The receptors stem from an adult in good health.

The CDR3 region is CASGGYTF. The CDR3 DNA follows: TGTGCCAGCGGTGGCTACACCTTC. The V and J genes are TRBV2 and TRBJ1-2; D is ambiguous. V shed 8 bases and J shed 7 bases, with 2 bases lying between them. Germline V CDR1 and CDR2: SNHLY, FYNNEI. This CDR3 contains 8 residues.

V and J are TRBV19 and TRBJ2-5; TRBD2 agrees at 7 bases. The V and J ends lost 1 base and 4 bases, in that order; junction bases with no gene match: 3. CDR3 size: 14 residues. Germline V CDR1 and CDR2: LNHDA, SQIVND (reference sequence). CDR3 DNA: TGTGCCAGTAGTATAGGGGCGGGGGTAGAGACCCAGTACTTC. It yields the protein CASSIGAGVETQYF.